This TCR beta chain came from a study of OX40 agonist ivuxolimab in advanced cancers. Germline CDR1 is SNHLY and CDR2 is FYNNEI. The ends lost 6 bases at V and 7 bases at J; junction bases unmatched: 14. The CDR3 spans 15 residues. TCRdb's copy holds only in-frame clones and misses some; the assay was immunoSEQ multiplex PCR. This sample carries 30,000 to 45,000 clones, less than 90% of them seen once, and the ten largest clones take about 4.2%. The gene calls are TRBV2 and TRBJ1-2; 7 bases agree with TRBD1. The source is an adult with an advanced solid tumor such as melanoma, head and neck, liver or kidney cancer. The sequences come from CD4+ or CD8+ T cells sorted from blood, collected in a trial of the OX40 agonist ivuxolimab. The CDR3 sequence is CASRKGAAILSGYTF. The CDR3 coding sequence is TGTGCCAGCAGGAAGGGGGCGGCGATTCTCAGTGGCTACACCTTC.